This TCR beta chain is drawn from a study of blood T cell repertoires in COVID-19. The CDR3 runs 16 residues. J was trimmed by 0 bases and V by 0 bases; bases with no gene match: 1. The assay was immunoSEQ multiplex PCR, and TCRdb's table has in-frame clones only and misses some. The table lists roughly 26,000 clones, 65% to 90% of them singletons. This clone appeared once. This receptor was identified in a human donor in a cohort sampled during active COVID-19. This chain connects TRBV23-1 to TRBJ2-3, with 9 bases matching TRBD1. TRBV23-1 is given ORF status, its function remaining uncertain. Material: peripheral blood. Here the CDR3 DNA reads TGCGCCAGCAGTCAATCGGACAGGGGAAGCACAGATACGCAGTATTTT. Amino acids: CASSQSDRGSTDTQYF.